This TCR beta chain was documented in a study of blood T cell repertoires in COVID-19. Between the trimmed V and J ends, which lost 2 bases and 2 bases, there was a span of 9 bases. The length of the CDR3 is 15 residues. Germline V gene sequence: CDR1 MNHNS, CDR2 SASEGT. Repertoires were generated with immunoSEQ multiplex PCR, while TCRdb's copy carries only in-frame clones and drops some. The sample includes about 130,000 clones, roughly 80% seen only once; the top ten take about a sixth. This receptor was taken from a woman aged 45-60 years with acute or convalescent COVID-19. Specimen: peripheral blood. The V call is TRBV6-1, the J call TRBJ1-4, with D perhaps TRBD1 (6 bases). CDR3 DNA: TGTGCCAGCAGTGAAACCAGGGGCACTAATGAAAAACTGTTTTTT. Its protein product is CASSETRGTNEKLFF.